This T cell receptor (beta chain) was observed in a study of somatic mutations in cytotoxic T cells in rheumatoid arthritis (dated by TCRdb to the late 2010s). The study in broad terms: Patient peripheral blood (around 30 ml EDTA) was drawn right after diagnosis and before any treatment started. Median age was essentially the same in the patient group and the control group. Whether expanded CD8+ T-cell clones in untreated, newly diagnosed rheumatoid arthritis carry somatic mutations was the study question, and clonality was characterized with TCRB deep sequencing. A total of some 68 rheumatoid arthritis patients and under 25 healthy controls underwent TCRB deep sequencing. Some V beta antibody-stained T-cell populations were flow-sorted on a FACSAria II or Sony SH800 at nearly 100% purity, and sorted V beta1+ cells also underwent TCRB sequencing.

Positive magnetic bead selection on an AutoMACS was used to isolate CD4+ and CD8+ cells, with flow cytometry used to check purity. A TCR V beta antibody panel was used in flow cytometry to screen first for clonal expansions, which were then characterized by TCRB deep sequencing of sorted CD8+ fractions. Peripheral blood mononuclear cells were isolated by Ficoll-Paque PLUS density gradient separation. DNA from CD4-enriched, CD8-enriched or PBMC samples was extracted using Nucleospin Tissue or Tissue XS kits and then quantified on a Qubit 2.0 fluorometer. The full study reports these points: CD8+ clonality increased with age in patients (Spearman r of about 0.5) but not in healthy controls. In about an eighth of the roughly 65 patients, more than 20% of CD8+ cells belonged to the largest CD8+ clone, while several identical CD8+ TCRB sequences were shared between blood and synovial fluid. The slight TRBV07 underrepresentation in patients was not adjusted for multiple comparisons. Viral specificity could not be ruled out by absence from virus-specific databases, and the antigen targets of the expanded CD8+ clones remained unknown. There was no significant difference in CD8+ T-cell clonality between rheumatoid arthritis patients and age-matched healthy controls.

CDR1 and CDR2 are drawn from the germline V gene: ENHRY, SYGVKD. There are 14 amino acids in the CDR3, from cysteine to phenylalanine inclusive. Only the CDR3 DNA is retained, 42 bases long and in frame from the first base. V is clipped by 11 bases and J by 3 bases, and the sequence between their germline boundaries is 19 bases long. Genomic DNA underwent TCRB CDR3 sequencing using the immunoSEQ assay. The source study handled its data this way. Published virus-specific TCRB sequences were compared with patient CD8+ clones larger than 1%, and only a few matches were found. The analyses included only productive TCRB rearrangements. Clonality was expressed as a Shannon entropy-based productive clonality index, with each clone defined by a unique TCRB CDR3 sequence. To calculate repertoire overlap between two samples, the template counts of each clone were considered relative to each sample's total templates. A correlation with a Spearman r of 0.61 was found between V-gene usage by flow cytometry and V-gene usage by TCRB sequencing. The clones in this table, taken by TCRdb from immuneACCESS, are in-frame only. Not every clone is retained; where verified, under half of the shortfall comes from an unresolved V gene, and the cause of the rest is unknown. Clone size and the V and J calls come from that table; the DNA yielded D and trimming. The sample table records a few thousand clones; about 78% of these occur just once. The top ten clonotypes cover over 25% of the sample.

As concerns this clone: The antigen it binds to is not known. Base qualities are not provided; no much larger clone lies one nucleotide away.

This receptor was taken from an adult with rheumatoid arthritis. This sequence uses TRBV10-3 and TRBJ1-1, with a tentative D gene TRBD1 over 5 matching bases. The material sequenced was CD8+ T cells sorted from blood. The CDR3: CASHELGADTEAFF. The DNA sequence is as follows: TGTGCCTCCCACGAATTAGGGGCTGACACTGAAGCTTTCTTT.